There are a few counts of the clone carrying this TCR beta chain. Its antigen is undetermined. The CDR3 loop spans 17 amino acids. Between the trimmed V and J ends, which lost 10 bases and 2 bases, there was a span of 26 bases. Germline V gives CDR1 SGHVS, CDR2 FQNEAQ. This sample is drawn from a study of T-cell reconstitution after alpha-beta-depleted transplantation in children. Unique molecular identifiers featured in how the TCRbeta library was prepared. Each CDR3 protein gets one entry after TCRdb re-called the PCR reads with MiXCR. This table has fewer than 400,000 distinct CDR3 sequences, around 25% appearing once. Study observations and caveats: A year post-transplant, T-cell counts and diversity derived mostly from newly produced T cells. Day-60 TCRbeta diversity that was high in some patients was derived from surviving recipient T cells and thymic progenitors.

Sequenced material: PBMCs, mostly from graft donor cells, taken 180 days after TCRalphabeta/CD19-depleted stem cell transplant. The chain couples TRBV7-8 to TRBJ2-5; either TRBD1 or TRBD2 may fit D (6 bases each). The sequence derives from a male patient between 10 and 17 years old who had a stem cell transplant for acute lymphoblastic leukemia, so the T cells may come from the graft donor. CDR3 DNA: TGTGCCACAGCAGGATCAAGGGGGGCATACCTACAAGAGACCCAGTACTTC. This codes for CATAGSRGAYLQETQYF.